Detailed here is one T cell receptor (beta chain). Its antigen is currently unknown. This entry comes from a study of graft-versus-host responses after intestinal transplantation. On the study more broadly: Among the recipients, transplants were multivisceral, liver-intestinal, or isolated intestinal. For approximately three years after anti-thymocyte globulin induction, all recipients took tacrolimus and steroids.

General study findings and limits: Early after transplant, HvG clones declined as circulating GvH clones peaked. Where graft-donor T cell macrochimerism was present, patients had high graft-versus-host to host-versus-graft clonal ratios in allografts.

Per germline, CDR1 LNHNV and CDR2 YYDKDF (reference sequence). The CDR3 runs to 16 residues. V lost 5 bases, J lost 0 bases, and 7 bases stayed unmatched. TCRdb's table, derived via immunoSEQ multiplex PCR, lists solely in-frame clones and lacks some. This table has roughly 4,800 clones, about 85% appearing once. Researchers processed graft tissue to release intraepithelial and lamina propria lymphocytes. This chain connects TRBV15 to TRBJ2-7; 10 bases line up with TRBD1. The clonotype originates from a human patient who received an intestinal transplant, so some T cells may come from the graft donor. The sequenced sample was ileum tissue, obtained 156 days after intestinal transplant. The DNA for the CDR3 is TGTGCCACCAGCCGGGGTTGGGACAGGGGCTCCTACGAGCAGTACTTC. This codes for CATSRGWDRGSYEQYF.